Below are 7 T cell receptor beta chains sequenced from a single sample in a study of CD8+ T cells in alopecia areata. RNA extraction was followed by reverse transcription into cDNA, which acted as the sequencing template. Libraries were prepared by immunoSEQ multiplex PCR; TCRdb keeps only in-frame clonotypes and omits some of them. The sample yields over 150,000 clones, roughly 53% seen once. Treatment specified: oral pan-JAK inhibitor, 5-10 mg twice daily. This sample comprised CD8+ T cells sorted from blood, obtained at week 24, from a patient treated with tofacitinib. The receptor source for this set is a human donor with alopecia areata.

There are a few counts of this clone. CDR3 nucleotide sequence: TGTGCCCTCCGGACGGAAACCGGGGAGCTGTTTTTT. It is translated as CALRTETGELFF. The V gene is TRBV10-3, the J gene TRBJ2-2; unclear D gene. The ends were cut back, 11 bases at V and 5 bases at J, with 12 bases in the middle. The CDR3 is 12 residues long. Germline V lookup: CDR1 ENHRY, CDR2 SYGVKD.

This chain connects TRBV6-5 to TRBJ2-5; 7 bases match TRBD1. Germline CDR1 is MNHEY and CDR2 is SVGAGI. The trim removed 7 bases at V and 4 bases at J, leaving 9 bases unmatched. The CDR3 length is 14 residues. CDR3 in amino acids: CASTKGALGETQYF. DNA for the CDR3: TGTGCCAGCACCAAGGGGGCTTTAGGAGAGACCCAGTACTTC.

The chain recombines TRBV27 with TRBJ2-3, with TRBD2 matching over 11 bases. With 3 bases clipped from V and 6 bases from J, the junction kept 8 bases outside the gene matches. Per germline, CDR1 MNHEY and CDR2 SMNVEV (reference sequence). The CDR3 spans 16 residues. CDR3 amino acids: CASSLASGGFLDTQYF. The DNA of the CDR3 is TGTGCCAGCAGTTTGGCTAGCGGGGGGTTTCTGGATACGCAGTATTTT.

V is TRBV25-1 and J is TRBJ2-5, with D perhaps matching TRBD1 (6 bases). The length of the CDR3 is 15 residues. Trimming removed 4 bases at V and 5 bases at J, with 17 bases between. CDR1 and CDR2 from the germline V gene are MGHDK and SYGVNS. The CDR3: CASSARIRGGETQYF. The CDR3 nucleotides read TGTGCCAGCAGTGCCAGGATCAGGGGCGGGGAGACCCAGTACTTC. Drawing the rest from reference TRBV25-1 and TRBJ2-5, the complete variable domain is EADIYQTPRYLVIGTGKKITLECSQTMGHDKMYWYQQDPGMELHLIHYSYGVNSTEKGDLSSESTVSRIRTEHFPLTLESARPSHTSQYLCASSARIRGGETQYFGPGTRLLVL.

This rearrangement joins TRBV27 to TRBJ1-4; 9 bases align to TRBD1. Germline loops: CDR1 MNHEY, CDR2 SMNVEV (reference sequence). The CDR3 is 14 amino acids. The junction had 6 bases not matched to a gene; V was cut back by 5 bases and J by 8 bases. CDR3 protein: CASSNRGRGEKLFF. The CDR3 bases are TGTGCCAGCAGTAACAGGGGGCGAGGAGAAAAACTGTTTTTT.

The gene calls are TRBV30 and TRBJ1-1; D is unresolved. Trimming took 4 bases from V and 0 from J, leaving 9 bases between them. Per germline, CDR1 GTSNPN and CDR2 SVGIG (reference sequence). The CDR3 is 13 residues long. CDR3 coding DNA: TGTGCCTGGAACGGCAGCCTGAACACTGAAGCTTTCTTT. Its translation: CAWNGSLNTEAFF.

The genes are TRBV5-1 and TRBJ2-7; D is unresolved. The length of the CDR3 is 13 residues. Germline V lookup: CDR1 SGHRS, CDR2 YFSETQ. V dropped 0 bases and J dropped 0 bases, with 4 bases sitting between them. The CDR3 reads CASSLASSYEQYF. CDR3 nucleotide sequence: TGCGCCAGCAGCTTGGCAAGCTCCTACGAGCAGTACTTC.